This paragraph reports one T cell receptor beta chain. TCRdb's table, derived via immunoSEQ multiplex PCR, lists solely in-frame clones and lacks some. The table shows roughly 200,000 clones, with over 70% occurring only once. This sample was taken from a study of blood T cell repertoires in COVID-19. Whole-study context: Acute-phase and convalescent COVID-19 samples originated in the United States, Italy and Spain. Sources were T cells, B-cell-depleted T cells, or PBMCs; the material itself was cDNA or gDNA.

Trimming took 7 bases from V and 3 from J; bases not matched to a gene: 8. The CDR3 contains 17 residues. Germline CDR1 and CDR2: WSHSY and SAAADI. Sequenced material: peripheral blood. The receptor comes from a middle-aged man with acute or convalescent COVID-19. The rearrangement uses TRBV10-2 and TRBJ2-1, with TRBD2 identical over 14 bases. The CDR3, as DNA: TGCGCCAGCACGGGACTAGCGGGAGAGTATGGCTACAATGAGCAGTTCTTC. Protein: CASTGLAGEYGYNEQFF.